Listed below are T cell receptor beta chains from one sample, sequenced in a study of T cells after yellow fever vaccination. TCRdb analysed the 5' RACE reads with MiXCR anew, one entry per CDR3 protein. The sample lists more than 120,000 distinct CDR3 sequences, roughly 8% occurring once. The sample here was CD4+ T cells sorted from PBMCs, taken 5 days after the yellow fever booster vaccination. These receptor sequences come from a man aged 30-40 years who received the YFV17D yellow fever vaccine. Both conserved end residues are part of each CDR3. The size of a clone is reported for some rows only, either as once, few or many, or as a class for expanded clones.

v_gene | abundance | CDR3aa
TRBV20-1 | many | CSARHPGLAGDEQFF
TRBV20-1 | many | CSARSPLAGGVDTQYF
TRBV10-3 | many | CAISESTRGTGSSYEQYF
TRBV5-1 | many | CASSLTDYEQYF
TRBV12-3/TRBV12-4 | many | CASSLGNSGNQPQHF
TRBV5-4 | few | CASSLGEREQFF
TRBV5-1 | many | CASSFQGSGNTGELFF
TRBV6-1 | . | CASSPINRGQETQYF
TRBV5-4 | . | CASTDRDSLVHEQYF
TRBV4-3 | few | CASSPLGGGGTGELFF
TRBV20-1 | many | CSASPGSGEKLFF
TRBV5-1 | many | CASSLLSGGPPEDTQYF
TRBV7-9 | many | CASSPMAAQYF
TRBV20-1 | many | CSAPRLAGGTGELFF
TRBV20-1 | many | CSAGSGPGLNTEAFF
TRBV7-3 | many | CASSRISATGELFF
TRBV12-3/TRBV12-4 | many | CASSSGDNSPLHF
TRBV15 | many | CATSTRGALDGTQYF
TRBV6-5 | many | CASSYGVSIDLNEKLFF
TRBV28 | . | CARESQSYNEQFF
TRBV7-2 | few | CASSLLGQMNTEAFF
TRBV6-5 | few | CASSYTPDRPGNIQYF
TRBV20-1 | many | CSAIAGWAETQYF
TRBV9 | many | CASSVGRLTYNEQFF
TRBV5-1 | many | CASSTLAGGQTQYF
TRBV7-8 | many | CASSLAGNTIYF
TRBV15 | few | CATSDLPAESTGELFF
TRBV7-8 | . | CASSLDTVQPQHF
TRBV29-1 | many | CSTKTGTGSTDTQYF
TRBV28 | few | CASSLWAGTIYEQYF
TRBV7-8 | many | CASSLARGLSYEQYF
TRBV20-1 | many | CSARDLAGVRNEQFF
TRBV5-4 | few | CASRGGGAERYNEQFF
TRBV6-5 | many | CASAGAPYEQYF
TRBV24-1 | many | CATSDPRLAGHNEQFF
TRBV6-1 | . | CASSQGNEQFF
TRBV20-1 | many | CSARESRGANTEAFF
TRBV7-2 | many | CASSPRDGNQPQHF